The 30 T cell receptor beta chains listed next were all sequenced from one sample in a study of cytomegalovirus exposure and HLA in healthy donors. PCR amplification relied on 60 Vbeta primers (plus 13 Jbeta primers). Sequencing used immunoSEQ multiplex PCR; TCRdb keeps in-frame clones, though not all of them. Counted here are 70,000 to 95,000 clones, 80% occurring once; the ten biggest clones make up around 2%. The specimen sequenced was PBMCs. All receptors come from a man aged 18 to 30 in good health and CMV-seronegative.

This clone qualifies as medium-sized. The chain links TRBV14 to TRBJ1-1; D perhaps matches TRBD1 (5 bases). Trimming cost V 0 bases and J 0 bases, with 8 bases left between them. The CDR3 contains 15 residues. Germline loops: CDR1 SGHDN, CDR2 FVKESK. Here the CDR3 DNA reads TGTGCCAGCAGCCAAGAAGGGGCCTTGAACACTGAAGCTTTCTTT. Protein product: CASSQEGALNTEAFF.

The CDR3 coding sequence is TGTGCCAGCAGTTCAGCGACAGGGGGAGTCACAGATACGCAGTATTTT. This gives the protein CASSSATGGVTDTQYF. The chain carries TRBV27 and TRBJ2-3, with 9 bases aligning to TRBD1. V gave up 4 bases and J gave up 2 bases; unmatched junction bases: 7. CDR1 and CDR2 (germline): MNHEY, SMNVEV (reference sequence). The CDR3 consists of 16 residues.

The V and J genes are TRBV4-1 and TRBJ1-2; D gene ambiguous. The V gene lost 0 bases and the J gene lost 5 bases, with 10 bases spanning the gap. CDR3 length: 14 residues. Germline loops: CDR1 MGHRA, CDR2 YSYEKL. The CDR3 nucleotides are TGCGCCAGCAGCCAAGATGAGGCGGGATATGGCTACACCTTC. Protein: CASSQDEAGYGYTF.

CDR3 protein: CASSELGQGLSYNSPLHF. CDR3 coding DNA: TGTGCCAGCAGTGAACTGGGACAGGGACTCTCCTATAATTCACCCCTCCACTTT. The gene calls are TRBV6-1 and TRBJ1-6, with 9 bases matching TRBD1. Germline V gives CDR1 MNHNS, CDR2 SASEGT. V gave up 2 bases and J gave up 0 bases; unmatched junction bases: 5. The CDR3 spans 18 residues.

The chain is built from TRBV18 and TRBJ1-1; D is uncertain. Germline CDR1 and CDR2: KGHSH and LQKENI. V lost 4 bases and J lost 1, with 7 bases in between. The length of the CDR3 is 13 residues. For the CDR3, the DNA is TGTGCCAGCTCACTACAGAAGAACACTGAAGCTTTCTTT. Its protein product is CASSLQKNTEAFF. Together with reference TRBV18 and TRBJ1-1, the CDR3 gives the full variable domain: NAGVMQNPRHLVRRRGQEARLRCSPMKGHSHVYWYRQLPEEGLKFMVYLQKENIIDESGMPKERFSAEFPKEGPSILRIQQVVRGDSAAYFCASSLQKNTEAFFGQGTRLTVV.

This clone was counted only a few times. The chain has TRBV19 and TRBJ2-3; no firm D call. Trimming cost V 3 bases and J 6 bases, with 10 bases left between them. In germline, CDR1 is LNHDA, CDR2 SQIVND (reference sequence). The CDR3 length is 13 residues. DNA for the CDR3: TGTGCCAGTAGTATCGCCAAAGAGGATACGCAGTATTTT. Protein sequence: CASSIAKEDTQYF.

V is TRBV25-1 and J is TRBJ2-7; D remains unclear. Deletions cut 6 bases from V and 4 bases from J, with 7 bases between. The CDR3 sequence is 11 residues long. Germline lookup yields CDR1 MGHDK and CDR2 SYGVNS. The CDR3 is CASSYGYEQYF. The CDR3 DNA follows: TGTGCCAGCAGCTACGGTTACGAGCAGTACTTC.

The chain recombines TRBV11-2 with TRBJ2-5, with TRBD2 as a possible D gene (6 bases). Germline V gene sequence: CDR1 SGHAT, CDR2 FQNNGV. The CDR3 is 15 amino acids. Trimming left V 0 bases short and J 13 bases short, with 21 bases between. This CDR3 reads CASSLEPGIAARGYF. The CDR3 region has the DNA TGTGCCAGCAGCTTAGAGCCGGGAATAGCGGCCCGTGGGTACTTC.

Here the CDR3 reads CASSLTDRAYGYTF. DNA for the CDR3: TGTGCCAGCAGCTTAACGGACAGAGCCTATGGCTACACCTTC. The gene calls are TRBV7-9 and TRBJ1-2; TRBD1 might be the D (6 bases). Trimming pared 2 bases from V and 4 bases from J, leaving 11 bases between. The CDR3 is 14 residues long. CDR1 is SEHNR and CDR2 is FQNEAQ in the germline V gene (reference sequence).

V usage is TRBV28 and J usage is TRBJ1-1, with 9 bases that match TRBD1. From germline, CDR1 is MDHEN and CDR2 SYDVKM. The CDR3 is 14 residues long. J lost 11 bases, V lost 2 bases, and 9 bases had no gene match. CDR3 residues: CASSLVTGGGGAFF. CDR3 DNA: TGTGCCAGCAGTTTAGTAACAGGGGGCGGGGGGGCTTTCTTT. Drawing the rest from reference TRBV28 and TRBJ1-1, the complete variable domain is DVKVTQSSRYLVKRTGEKVFLECVQDMDHENMFWYRQDPGLGLRLIYFSYDVKMKEKGDIPEGYSVSREKKERFSLILESASTNQTSMYLCASSLVTGGGGAFFGQGTRLTVV.

This chain links TRBV4-2 with TRBJ2-3, with 12 nucleotides matching TRBD2. The CDR3 is made up of 16 amino acids. J lost 6 bases, V lost 2 bases, and 6 bases had no gene match. Germline V gene lookup returns CDR1 LGHNA and CDR2 YNFKEQ. The CDR3 here is CASSQSSGGAPDTQYF. Here the CDR3 DNA reads TGTGCCAGCAGCCAATCTAGCGGGGGGGCCCCCGATACGCAGTATTTT.

This clone appeared once. The chain has TRBV18 and TRBJ1-2; no firm D call. Germline CDR1 reads KGHSH; CDR2 reads LQKENI. This CDR3 is built from 15 residues. Trimming left V 5 bases short and J 8 bases short, with 21 bases between. The CDR3: CASSENIGPILGYTF. CDR3 coding DNA: TGTGCCAGCTCAGAGAATATTGGGCCGATTTTGGGCTACACCTTC. The full variable domain, completed using reference TRBV18 and TRBJ1-2, is NAGVMQNPRHLVRRRGQEARLRCSPMKGHSHVYWYRQLPEEGLKFMVYLQKENIIDESGMPKERFSAEFPKEGPSILRIQQVVRGDSAAYFCASSENIGPILGYTFGSGTRLTVV.

This clone was recorded only once. The chain is built from TRBV27 and TRBJ1-2; D perhaps matches TRBD1 (5 bases). The CDR3 is 14 residues long. The V gene lost 6 bases and the J gene lost 7 bases, with 18 bases spanning the gap. Looked up from germline, CDR1 is MNHEY and CDR2 is SMNVEV (reference sequence). The CDR3 coding sequence is TGTGCCAGCAGCTACGACAGCCACGGACGTGGCTACACCTTC. Its translation: CASSYDSHGRGYTF.

The chain uses TRBV18 and TRBJ1-1, with D perhaps matching TRBD1 (6 bases). CDR3 length equals 14 residues. The V and J ends lost 4 bases and 9 bases respectively, with 18 bases between them. Germline V gene sequence: CDR1 KGHSH, CDR2 LQKENI. The CDR3 here is CASSQGDGSRQAFF. CDR3 DNA: TGTGCCAGCTCACAGGGGGACGGTTCTCGGCAAGCTTTCTTT.

The chain has TRBV11-2 and TRBJ2-7; tentative D call: TRBD1 (6 bases). Trimming pared 6 bases from V and 7 bases from J, leaving 16 bases between. Per germline, CDR1 SGHAT and CDR2 FQNNGV. This CDR3 is 13 amino acids long. The CDR3 region has the DNA TGTGCCAGCAGGGTACAGGGCTTGGGAGAGCAGTACTTC. It is translated as CASRVQGLGEQYF.

The DNA of the CDR3 is TGTGCCAGCAGTTCCGGGACAGGATCAGGCACTGAAGCTTTCTTT. It specifies CASSSGTGSGTEAFF. The V gene is TRBV27, the J gene TRBJ1-1, with TRBD1 matching 8 bases. Germline V gene data show CDR1 as MNHEY and CDR2 as SMNVEV (reference sequence). CDR3 size: 15 residues. Unmatched junction bases numbered 8, after V lost 4 bases and J lost 4 bases.

The rearrangement links TRBV6-4 to TRBJ2-3; the match to TRBD2 covers 9 bases. V shed 3 bases, J shed 3 bases, and the junction held 4 bases outside the gene matches. The CDR3 spans 15 residues. Germline values: CDR1 MRHNA, CDR2 SNTAGT. The CDR3 region has the DNA TGTGCCAGCAGTGATTCTAGCGGGGAAACAGATACGCAGTATTTT. This sequence encodes CASSDSSGETDTQYF.

The chain joins TRBV2 to TRBJ1-1; no definite D call. The CDR3 consists of 12 residues. The V and J ends lost 6 bases and 1 base respectively, with 6 bases between them. The germline gives CDR1 SNHLY, CDR2 FYNNEI. CDR3 sequence reads: CASSLSNTEAFF. The DNA of the CDR3 is TGTGCCAGCAGCCTTTCGAACACTGAAGCTTTCTTT.

The chain employs TRBV6-1 and TRBJ1-6, with D perhaps matching TRBD1 (5 bases). Trimming took 8 bases from V and 10 from J, leaving 9 bases between them. The CDR3 contains 11 residues. Looked up from germline, CDR1 is MNHNS and CDR2 is SASEGT. Here the CDR3 DNA reads TGTGCCAGCGGGCGGGACTCACCCCTCCACTTT. Translated, it gives CASGRDSPLHF.

The chain couples TRBV10-3 to TRBJ2-3, with 8 bases that match TRBD2. The V gene's germline CDR1 is ENHRY and CDR2 SYGVKD. The CDR3 consists of 16 residues. The V and J ends lost 4 bases and 6 bases, in that order; junction bases with no gene match: 12. In nucleotides, the CDR3 is TGTGCCATCAGTGGCCAACTAGCGGTCGACTCGGATACGCAGTATTTT. This gives the protein CAISGQLAVDSDTQYF.

V gene TRBV19 combines with J gene TRBJ2-2, with 12 nucleotides matching TRBD2. Germline CDR1 and CDR2: LNHDA and SQIVND (reference sequence). The CDR3 runs 16 residues. V lost 8 bases to trimming and J lost 1 base; unmatched junction nucleotides: 5. The CDR3 loop is CASLTSGGVNTGELFF. The CDR3 nucleotides read TGTGCCAGTTTGACTAGCGGGGGAGTGAACACCGGGGAGCTGTTTTTT. Variable domain in full (rest from reference TRBV19 and TRBJ2-2): DGGITQSPKYLFRKEGQNVTLSCEQNLNHDAMYWYRQDPGQGLRLIYYSQIVNDFQKGDIAEGYSVSREKKESFPLTVTSAQKNPTAFYLCASLTSGGVNTGELFFGEGSRLTVL.

CDR3 sequence: CASSLVAGDYNEQFF. CDR3 DNA sequence: TGCGCCAGCAGCTTGGTGGCGGGGGACTACAATGAGCAGTTCTTC. This chain links TRBV5-1 with TRBJ2-1; 7 nucleotides line up with TRBD2. The germline V gene encodes CDR1 SGHRS and CDR2 YFSETQ. Unmatched junction bases numbered 3, after V lost 0 bases and J lost 3 bases. The CDR3 consists of 15 residues.

The CDR3 coding sequence is TGCGCCAGCAGCTATGAGACTAGCGGGGGATCCGAGCAGTACTTC. Translation: CASSYETSGGSEQYF. The genes are TRBV5-1 and TRBJ2-7; 12 bases line up with TRBD2. The CDR3 consists of 15 residues. The V and J ends lost 3 bases and 6 bases, in that order; junction bases with no gene match: 7. The germline CDR1 and CDR2 sequences are SGHRS and YFSETQ.

Comment on this clone: A read error may account for a junction end that differs from germline. V and J are TRBV7-9 and TRBJ2-7, with D maybe TRBD1 (6 bases). The germline V gene has CDR1 SEHNR and CDR2 FQNEAQ (reference sequence). This CDR3 has 14 amino acids. This chain's CDR3 is CSSSLEGDTYEQYF. Written as DNA, the CDR3 is TGTTCCAGCAGCTTAGAAGGGGACACCTACGAGCAGTACTTC.

V gene TRBV7-2 combines with J gene TRBJ2-5, with TRBD1 matching over 9 bases. The CDR3 covers 15 residues. V dropped 3 bases and J dropped 5; count of bases not matched to a gene: 7. Germline V gene sequence: CDR1 SGHTA, CDR2 FQGNSA. The CDR3 here is CASSFSTGGHETQYF. CDR3 bases: TGTGCCAGCAGCTTTTCCACAGGGGGCCATGAGACCCAGTACTTC.

This chain links TRBV7-8 with TRBJ2-1; 13 nucleotides align to TRBD2. Looked up from germline, CDR1 is SGHVS and CDR2 is FQNEAQ. This CDR3 comprises 17 residues. The V segment lost 1 base and the J segment 5 bases; nucleotides outside the gene matches: 5. Here the CDR3 reads CASSLVSLAGGDNEQFF. The CDR3 bases are TGTGCCAGCAGCTTAGTATCACTAGCGGGGGGGGACAATGAGCAGTTCTTC.

Only one count was recorded for this clone. The rearrangement links TRBV19 to TRBJ2-1; a possible D gene is TRBD2 (5 bases). This CDR3 has 14 amino acids. Germline assignment: CDR1 LNHDA and CDR2 SQIVND (reference sequence). V was clipped by 6 bases and J by 7 bases, with 16 bases between them. CDR3 sequence (DNA): TGTGCCAGTAGCCAGTTACCCGGGGAGAATGAGCAGTTCTTC. This codes for CASSQLPGENEQFF.

This clone was detected only once. The chain recombines TRBV2 with TRBJ2-5, with a weak D call TRBD2 (6 bases). CDR3 size: 14 residues. Germline CDR1 reads SNHLY; CDR2 reads FYNNEI. The V and J ends lost 8 bases and 5 bases respectively, with 18 bases between them. The CDR3 nucleotides are TGTGCCAGCGCACAAAGCGGGTCGCGGGAGACCCAGTACTTC. Protein: CASAQSGSRETQYF.

The V gene is TRBV5-1, the J gene TRBJ1-1; the D is unclear. The CDR3 is made up of 15 amino acids. Germline V lookup: CDR1 SGHRS, CDR2 YFSETQ. Trimming took 2 bases from V and 0 from J, leaving 11 bases between them. CDR3 sequence reads: CASSFIANMNTEAFF. The CDR3, as DNA: TGCGCCAGCAGCTTCATCGCTAATATGAACACTGAAGCTTTCTTT.

This clone has only a few counts. The rearrangement uses TRBV4-1 and TRBJ2-2; the D gene is possibly TRBD1 (5 bases). The CDR3 spans 15 residues. Germline values: CDR1 MGHRA, CDR2 YSYEKL. V lost 0 bases to trimming and J lost 0 bases, with 5 bases between them. This chain's CDR3 is CASSQEGPNTGELFF. In nucleotides, the CDR3 is TGCGCCAGCAGCCAAGAGGGGCCGAACACCGGGGAGCTGTTTTTT.